These 28 T cell receptor beta chains originate from one sample sequenced in a study of blood T cell repertoires in COVID-19. TCRdb's table, derived via immunoSEQ multiplex PCR, lists solely in-frame clones and lacks some. The repertoire holds under 500,000 clones, with about 89% as singletons. The sample taken for sequencing was peripheral blood. These receptors all stem from a woman in her thirties with acute or convalescent COVID-19.

This chain joins TRBV10-3 and TRBJ1-1; no clear D gene. Germline-derived CDR1 and CDR2 are ENHRY and SYGVKD. V was pared by 0 bases and J by 8 bases, with 10 bases between. The CDR3 has 13 amino acids. CDR3 loop: CAISESMAQEAFF. The CDR3 DNA reads TGTGCCATCAGTGAGTCTATGGCACAAGAAGCTTTCTTT.

The genes are TRBV5-6 and TRBJ2-6, with D possibly matching TRBD2 (6 bases). Trimming shortened V by 4 bases and J by 4 bases, and 12 bases separated the two germline ends. CDR3 length: 15 amino acids. CDR1 is SGHDT and CDR2 is YYEEEE in the germline V gene. CDR3 nucleotides: TGTGCCAGCAGCCCTGGGGGGTACGGGGCCAACGTCCTGACTTTC. Residues: CASSPGGYGANVLTF.

The rearrangement joins TRBV6-5 to TRBJ2-5, with a possible D match to TRBD2 (6 bases). This CDR3 is 15 amino acids long. Trimming stripped 5 bases from V and 7 bases from J, with 20 bases between. Per germline, CDR1 MNHEY and CDR2 SVGAGI. The DNA of the CDR3 is TGTGCCAGCAGTATCCGCGGGGCTAGCCAGGGGACCCAGTACTTC. Its translation is CASSIRGASQGTQYF.

The chain employs TRBV5-4 and TRBJ1-2, with D possibly matching TRBD1 (5 bases). V was cut by 3 bases and J by 3 bases, with 21 bases left in between. The CDR3 covers 17 residues. Germline V gene lookup returns CDR1 SGHNT and CDR2 YYREEE (reference sequence). CDR3 loop: CASSSSARHSGYYGYTF. The CDR3 DNA follows: TGTGCCAGCAGCTCTTCCGCCCGACACTCAGGGTACTATGGCTACACCTTC.

Note on this clone: Other DNA sequences in the same sample also yield this CDR3. This chain connects TRBV7-9 to TRBJ1-6, with D unclear. The CDR3 has 12 amino acids. The germline gives CDR1 SEHNR, CDR2 FQNEAQ (reference sequence). The V end was cut by 6 bases, the J end by 5 bases, with 5 bases between. CDR3 sequence reads: CASSFNNSPLHF. The CDR3, as DNA: TGTGCCAGCAGTTTCAATAATTCACCCCTCCACTTT.

This sequence joins TRBV19 and TRBJ2-1; 9 nucleotides agree with TRBD2. Germline V gene data show CDR1 as LNHDA and CDR2 as SQIVND (reference sequence). After removal of 6 bases from V and 4 bases from J, the junction contained 4 bases not matched to a gene. This CDR3 comprises 14 residues. The CDR3, as DNA: TGTGCCAGTAGCATGCGGGGGGGGTACAATGAGCAGTTCTTC. Residues: CASSMRGGYNEQFF.

This clone was seen once. J is TRBJ2-7 and V is TRBV21-1; the table's D gene call, TRBD1, was not cross checked with the DNA. TRBV21-1 is an annotated pseudogene. The CDR3 covers 13 residues. The CDR3 here is CASSSGRGHEQYF. For the CDR3, the DNA is TGTGCCAGCAGCAGCGGCAGGGGCCACGAGCAGTACTTC.

The chain is built from TRBV7-7 and TRBJ1-2; D is uncertain. This CDR3 comprises 14 residues. V lost 2 bases and J 4 bases, leaving 11 bases between the germline ends. Germline-derived CDR1 and CDR2 are SSHAT and FNYEAQ (reference sequence). The CDR3 is CASSLQIFSYGYTF. The CDR3 DNA follows: TGTGCCAGCAGCTTACAAATTTTCAGCTATGGCTACACCTTC.

The rearrangement joins TRBV3-1 (or the pseudogene TRBV3-2) to TRBJ2-3; D possibly corresponds to TRBD1 (5 bases). Germline CDR1 reads LGHDT; CDR2 reads YNNKEL (reference sequence). V was clipped by 7 bases and J by 0 bases, with 11 bases between them. CDR3 length: 14 amino acids. As DNA, the CDR3 is TGTGCCAGCACCGGACACCAAAGCACAGATACGCAGTATTTT. Protein product: CASTGHQSTDTQYF.

The chain employs TRBV28 and TRBJ1-2; 10 nucleotides align to TRBD1. The CDR3 length is 16 residues. J lost 4 bases, V lost 5 bases, and 10 bases had no gene match. Germline assignment: CDR1 MDHEN and CDR2 SYDVKM. DNA for the CDR3: TGTGCCAGCAGTCAACCGGGACAGGGGTTGGGCTATGGCTACACCTTC. This translates into CASSQPGQGLGYGYTF.

The rearrangement joins TRBV10-1 to TRBJ2-1; 14 nucleotides agree with TRBD2. Germline V lookup: CDR1 WNHNN, CDR2 SYGVQD (reference sequence). This CDR3 is 16 amino acids long. With 0 bases clipped from V and 10 bases from J, the junction kept 5 bases outside the gene matches. The CDR3 region is CASSESRGLAGEEQFF. Here the CDR3 DNA reads TGCGCCAGCAGTGAGTCCCGGGGACTAGCGGGGGAGGAGCAGTTCTTC.

This chain uses TRBV7-9 with TRBJ1-1; D is uncertain. CDR1 SEHNR and CDR2 FQNEAQ come from the germline V gene (reference sequence). This CDR3 has 12 residues. The V end was cut by 2 bases, the J end by 7 bases, with 8 bases between. The CDR3 bases are TGTGCCAGCAGCTTATTCCCGAGTGAAGCTTTCTTT. It encodes CASSLFPSEAFF.

The gene calls are TRBV12-3 or TRBV12-4 and TRBJ2-5; D uncertain. The CDR3 loop spans 11 amino acids. Trimming removed 8 bases from V and 4 bases from J, with 8 bases in between. CDR3 DNA sequence: TGTGCCAGCGGTCCCGGAGAGACCCAGTACTTC. It encodes CASGPGETQYF.

This clone was seen a single time. The chain links TRBV11-2 to TRBJ1-1; D is undetermined. With 4 bases removed from V and 8 bases from J, the gap between germline ends came to 8 bases. This CDR3 has 11 amino acids. Germline V lookup: CDR1 SGHAT, CDR2 FQNNGV. In nucleotides, the CDR3 is TGTGCCAGCAGCTCCAGGAGGGAAGCTTTCTTT. It translates to CASSSRREAFF.

The V gene is TRBV9, the J gene TRBJ2-7; TRBD2 matches 12 bases. V was clipped by 0 bases and J by 7 bases; unmatched bases: 5. The CDR3 has 15 residues. CDR1 and CDR2 (germline): SGDLS, YYNGEE. The CDR3 spells CASSVGLAGVGEQYF. The CDR3 region has the DNA TGTGCCAGCAGCGTAGGACTAGCGGGGGTAGGGGAGCAGTACTTC.

CDR3 sequence (DNA): TGTGCCAGCTCACCAAGGACAGGCCAAGAGACCCAGTACTTC. Amino acids: CASSPRTGQETQYF. The rearrangement links TRBV18 to TRBJ2-5, with 7 bases fitting TRBD1. The germline CDR1 and CDR2 sequences are KGHSH and LQKENI. This CDR3 is 14 amino acids long. With V trimmed by 2 bases and J by 1 base, 1 base remained unmatched.

V usage is TRBV28 and J usage is TRBJ1-6; D unresolved. CDR3 length: 12 residues. The germline gives CDR1 MDHEN, CDR2 SYDVKM. Trimming left V 7 bases short and J 7 bases short, with 8 bases between. The CDR3 loop is CASTYRNSPLHF. The CDR3 region has the DNA TGTGCCAGCACCTACAGAAATTCACCCCTCCACTTT.

The chain carries TRBV6-6 and TRBJ2-7, with D possibly being TRBD1 (6 bases). The V gene's germline CDR1 is MNHNY and CDR2 SVGAGI (reference sequence). The CDR3 runs 14 residues. V lost 4 bases and J lost 3, with 13 bases in between. This CDR3 reads CASSSPGQRYEQYF. The DNA for the CDR3 is TGTGCCAGCAGTTCACCGGGACAACGCTACGAGCAGTACTTC.

The chain has TRBV9 and TRBJ2-1; no reliable D call. Germline V lookup: CDR1 SGDLS, CDR2 YYNGEE. V was pared by 3 bases and J by 5 bases, with 12 bases between. The CDR3 is made up of 14 amino acids. Written as DNA, the CDR3 is TGTGCCAGCAGCGGAGGAGCACAAAACAATGAGCAGTTCTTC. Translated, it gives CASSGGAQNNEQFF.

The J gene is TRBJ2-7, the V gene TRBV6-5, with TRBD1 as a possible D gene (5 bases). CDR1 and CDR2 from the germline V gene are MNHEY and SVGAGI. This CDR3 region has 13 residues. V was trimmed by 6 bases and J by 3 bases, leaving 12 bases between them. CDR3 in DNA: TGTGCCAGCAGCGCCCGGCAGGGCTACGAGCAGTACTTC. Protein: CASSARQGYEQYF.

This clone has only one observation. The V call is TRBV6-5, the J call TRBJ1-6, with 7 nucleotides matching TRBD1. Trimming cost V 6 bases and J 7 bases; bases outside gene matches: 6. Germline CDR1 MNHEY, CDR2 SVGAGI. The CDR3 has 14 amino acids. Written as DNA, the CDR3 is TGTGCCAGCAGCCCGGGACAGCAAAATTCACCCCTCCACTTT. Its protein is CASSPGQQNSPLHF.

V and J are TRBV28 and TRBJ1-5; 10 nucleotides match TRBD1. Germline V CDR1 and CDR2: MDHEN, SYDVKM. V was clipped by 6 bases and J by 6 bases; unmatched bases: 8. This CDR3 comprises 15 residues. The CDR3 reads CASSTPDRGRQPQHF. The CDR3 DNA reads TGTGCCAGCAGCACTCCTGACAGGGGGCGTCAGCCCCAGCATTTT.

This sequence joins TRBV10-1 and TRBJ2-7; tentative D call: TRBD1 (6 bases). Trimming took off 6 bases at V and 4 bases at J, with 10 bases between the two ends. The CDR3 runs to 12 residues. From germline, CDR1 is WNHNN and CDR2 SYGVQD (reference sequence). CDR3 protein: CASSETGYEQYF. Here the CDR3 DNA reads TGCGCCAGCAGCGAGACAGGTTACGAGCAGTACTTC.

The chain recombines TRBV6-6 with TRBJ1-4; 7 nucleotides agree with TRBD1. Per the germline V gene, CDR1 is MNHNY and CDR2 is SVGAGI (reference sequence). The CDR3 totals 15 residues. Trimming removed 2 bases from V and 4 bases from J; junction bases left unmatched: 4. In DNA form, the CDR3 reads TGTGCCAGCAGTTACGGGGCAGGGGGTAATGAAAAACTGTTTTTT. This translates into CASSYGAGGNEKLFF.

The CDR3: CASSQDRSHPNNSPLHF. CDR3 coding DNA: TGTGCCAGCAGCCAAGATCGCAGTCACCCAAATAATTCACCCCTCCACTTT. The genes are TRBV3-1 (or the pseudogene TRBV3-2) and TRBJ1-6; D uncertain. CDR3 length equals 17 residues. The germline gives CDR1 LGHDT, CDR2 YNNKEL (reference sequence). Trimming took 0 bases from V and 5 from J, leaving 14 bases between them.

This sequence joins TRBV7-2 and TRBJ2-1; D remains unclear. V was pared by 1 base and J by 6 bases, with 7 bases between. Germline V CDR1 and CDR2: SGHTA, FQGNSA. The CDR3 contains 13 residues. This CDR3 is CASSLGSSNEQFF. Here the CDR3 DNA reads TGTGCCAGCAGCTTAGGTTCGAGCAATGAGCAGTTCTTC.

The CDR3 DNA reads TGCGCCAGCAGCCTTCGAGAAAGAATAGACAGGGGTAAAGGCTACGAGCAGTACTTC. The encoded protein is CASSLRERIDRGKGYEQYF. This chain joins TRBV4-1 and TRBJ2-7; TRBD1 agrees at 8 bases. The length of the CDR3 is 19 residues. Germline CDR1 is MGHRA and CDR2 is YSYEKL. V dropped 4 bases and J dropped 3; count of bases not matched to a gene: 20.

This rearrangement joins TRBV9 to TRBJ2-7, with 7 bases aligning to TRBD1. The CDR3 spans 13 residues. The V segment lost 3 bases and the J segment 3 bases; nucleotides outside the gene matches: 3. Germline loops: CDR1 SGDLS, CDR2 YYNGEE. Here the CDR3 reads CASSAGTVYEQYF. CDR3 DNA: TGTGCCAGCAGCGCAGGGACAGTCTACGAGCAGTACTTC.